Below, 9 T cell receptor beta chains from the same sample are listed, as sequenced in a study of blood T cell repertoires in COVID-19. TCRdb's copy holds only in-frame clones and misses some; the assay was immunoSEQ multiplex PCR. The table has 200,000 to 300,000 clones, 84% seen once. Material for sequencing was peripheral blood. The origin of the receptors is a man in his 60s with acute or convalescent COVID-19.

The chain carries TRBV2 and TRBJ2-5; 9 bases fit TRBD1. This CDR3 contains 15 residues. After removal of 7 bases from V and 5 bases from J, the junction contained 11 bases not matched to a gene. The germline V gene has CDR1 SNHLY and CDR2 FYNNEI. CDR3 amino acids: CASMGGGQGQETQYF. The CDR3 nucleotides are TGTGCCAGCATGGGGGGTGGACAGGGGCAGGAGACCCAGTACTTC.

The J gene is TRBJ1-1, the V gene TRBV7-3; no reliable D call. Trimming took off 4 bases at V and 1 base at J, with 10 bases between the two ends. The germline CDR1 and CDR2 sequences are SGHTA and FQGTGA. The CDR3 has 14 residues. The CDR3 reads CASSSQPGNTEAFF. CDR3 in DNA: TGTGCCAGCAGCTCTCAACCAGGGAACACTGAAGCTTTCTTT.

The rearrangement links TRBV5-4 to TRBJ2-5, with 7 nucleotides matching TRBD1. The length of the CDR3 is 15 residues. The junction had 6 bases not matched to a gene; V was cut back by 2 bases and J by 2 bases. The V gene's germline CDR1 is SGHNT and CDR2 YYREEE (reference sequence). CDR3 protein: CASSFSGTEQETQYF. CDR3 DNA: TGTGCCAGCAGCTTTTCCGGGACAGAACAAGAGACCCAGTACTTC.

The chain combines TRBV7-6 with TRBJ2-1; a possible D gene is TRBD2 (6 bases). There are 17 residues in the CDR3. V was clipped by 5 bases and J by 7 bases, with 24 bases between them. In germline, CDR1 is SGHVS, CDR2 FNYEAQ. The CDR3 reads CASSQRPGQGGRNEQFF. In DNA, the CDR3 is TGTGCCAGCAGCCAACGACCAGGGCAGGGAGGAAGGAATGAGCAGTTCTTC.

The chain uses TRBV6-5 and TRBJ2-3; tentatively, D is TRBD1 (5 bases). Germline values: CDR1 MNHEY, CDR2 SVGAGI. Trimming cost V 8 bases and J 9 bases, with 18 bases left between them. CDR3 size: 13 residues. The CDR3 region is CASLNRAGSTQYF. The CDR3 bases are TGTGCCAGCCTCAATCGCGCAGGGTCAACGCAGTATTTT.

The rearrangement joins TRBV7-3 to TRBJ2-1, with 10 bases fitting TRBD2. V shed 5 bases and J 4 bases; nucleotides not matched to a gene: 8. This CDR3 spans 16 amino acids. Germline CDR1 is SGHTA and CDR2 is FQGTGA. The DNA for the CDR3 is TGTGCCAGCAGCCCGCTAGCGGGAGCTACGTACAATGAGCAGTTCTTC. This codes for CASSPLAGATYNEQFF.

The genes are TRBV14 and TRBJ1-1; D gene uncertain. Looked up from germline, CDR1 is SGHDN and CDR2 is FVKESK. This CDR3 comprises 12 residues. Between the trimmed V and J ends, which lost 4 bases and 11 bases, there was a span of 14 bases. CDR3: CASSRSAISAFF. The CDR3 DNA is TGTGCCAGCAGCCGCAGCGCCATCTCGGCTTTCTTT.

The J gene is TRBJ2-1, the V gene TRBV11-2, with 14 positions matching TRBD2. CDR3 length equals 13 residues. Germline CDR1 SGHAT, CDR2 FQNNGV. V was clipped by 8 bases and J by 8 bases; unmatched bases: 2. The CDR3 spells CASGTSGSDEQFF. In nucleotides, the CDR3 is TGTGCCAGCGGGACTAGCGGGAGCGATGAGCAGTTCTTC.

CDR3 nucleotides: TGTGCCAGCAGGCCTACAGGGGCGGTCACCGGGGAGCTGTTTTTT. This translates into CASRPTGAVTGELFF. The chain uses TRBV5-4 and TRBJ2-2; 7 bases are a match to TRBD1. CDR1 and CDR2 (germline): SGHNT, YYREEE (reference sequence). V was clipped by 5 bases and J by 4 bases; unmatched bases: 8. This CDR3 is 15 amino acids long.